This T cell receptor (beta chain) was recovered during a study of T-cell reconstitution after alpha-beta-depleted transplantation in children (dated by TCRdb to about 2016). Background on the whole study: The study quantitatively tracked T-cell immune reconstitution after TCRalphabeta/CD19-depleted allogeneic hematopoietic cell transplantation in children using TCR repertoire profiling.

This clonotype was counted a few times. No cognate antigen has been identified for it. No much larger clonotype is one base removed from it; base qualities were not supplied. Spanning cysteine to phenylalanine, the CDR3 consists of 14 amino acids. Just the 42-base CDR3 DNA is kept, in frame starting at base 1. Trimming leaves V shorter by 6 bases and J shorter by 8 bases, with the junction holding 6 bases beyond the gene matches. The germline V gene encodes CDR1 MNHNS and CDR2 SASEGT. Libraries were constructed by PCR. Sequencing was carried out with an Illumina HiSeq 2500. TCR libraries were prepared with molecular barcoding, using unique molecular identifiers to normalize TCRbeta repertoire quantification. TCRdb applied fastp at Q25 and MiXCR to the public reads, then kept only in-frame beta chains. Each CDR3 protein gets just one entry, which takes the most common genes and DNA from the rows behind it. This sample lists some 520,000 distinct CDR3 sequences; approximately 30% were detected once. 2% to 2.5% of the sample is held by the ten biggest clonotypes.

The sequencing here drew on PBMCs from the stem cell graft donor, taken from the stem cell graft. Recombination connected TRBV6-1 to TRBJ1-4; 10 nucleotides in the junction match TRBD1. The sequence was obtained from a human donor who donated a stem cell graft to a child with aplastic anemia. The CDR3 in this case is CASSKDRGREKLFF. DNA sequence: TGTGCCAGCAGCAAGGACAGGGGGAGAGAAAAACTGTTTTTT.